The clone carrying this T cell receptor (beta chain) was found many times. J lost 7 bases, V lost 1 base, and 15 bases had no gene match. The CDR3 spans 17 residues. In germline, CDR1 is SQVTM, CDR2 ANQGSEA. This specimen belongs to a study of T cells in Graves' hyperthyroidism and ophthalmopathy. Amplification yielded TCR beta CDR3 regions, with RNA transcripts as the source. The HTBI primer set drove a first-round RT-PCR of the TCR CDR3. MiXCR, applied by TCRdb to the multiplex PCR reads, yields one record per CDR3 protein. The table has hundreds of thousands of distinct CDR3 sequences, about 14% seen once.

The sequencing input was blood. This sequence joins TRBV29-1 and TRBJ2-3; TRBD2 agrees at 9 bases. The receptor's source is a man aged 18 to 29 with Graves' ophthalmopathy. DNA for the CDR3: TGCAGCGTTGAAGTGCCGGCGGGAGGGCCAATGTGGAATACGCAGTATTTT. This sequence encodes CSVEVPAGGPMWNTQYF.